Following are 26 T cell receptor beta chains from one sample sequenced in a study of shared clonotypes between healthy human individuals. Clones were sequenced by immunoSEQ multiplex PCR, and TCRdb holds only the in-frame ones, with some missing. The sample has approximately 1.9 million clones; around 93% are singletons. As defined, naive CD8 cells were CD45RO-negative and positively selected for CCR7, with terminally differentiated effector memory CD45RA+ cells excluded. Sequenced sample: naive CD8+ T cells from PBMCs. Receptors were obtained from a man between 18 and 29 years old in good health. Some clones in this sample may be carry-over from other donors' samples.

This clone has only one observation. In DNA form, the CDR3 reads TGTGCCAGCAGTGCCCTAGGGGGGCATCGCGGCTACGAGCAGTACTTC. Protein: CASSALGGHRGYEQYF. V and J are TRBV28 and TRBJ2-7, with D perhaps matching TRBD1 or TRBD2 (6 bases each). Per germline, CDR1 MDHEN and CDR2 SYDVKM. The CDR3 is 16 residues long. Deletions cut 5 bases from V and 3 bases from J, with 20 bases between. Based on the CDR3 plus reference TRBV28 and TRBJ2-7, the full variable domain is DVKVTQSSRYLVKRTGEKVFLECVQDMDHENMFWYRQDPGLGLRLIYFSYDVKMKEKGDIPEGYSVSREKKERFSLILESASTNQTSMYLCASSALGGHRGYEQYFGPGTRLTVT.

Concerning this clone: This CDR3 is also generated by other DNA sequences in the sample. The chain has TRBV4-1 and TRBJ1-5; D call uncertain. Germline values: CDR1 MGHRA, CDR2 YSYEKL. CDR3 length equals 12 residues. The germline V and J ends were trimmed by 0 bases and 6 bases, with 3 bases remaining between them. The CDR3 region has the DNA TGCGCCAGCAGCCAAGATTCTCAGCCCCAGCATTTT. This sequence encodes CASSQDSQPQHF.

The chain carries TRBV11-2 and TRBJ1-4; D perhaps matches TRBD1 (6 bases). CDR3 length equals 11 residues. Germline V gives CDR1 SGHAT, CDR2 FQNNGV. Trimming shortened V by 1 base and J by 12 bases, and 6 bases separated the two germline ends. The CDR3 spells CASSLGTELFF. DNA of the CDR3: TGTGCCAGCAGCTTAGGGACAGAACTGTTTTTT.

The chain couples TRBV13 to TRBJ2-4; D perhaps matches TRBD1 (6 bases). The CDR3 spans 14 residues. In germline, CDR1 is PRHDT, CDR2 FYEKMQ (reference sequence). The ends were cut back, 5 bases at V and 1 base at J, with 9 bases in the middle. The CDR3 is CASSPRGAKNIQYF. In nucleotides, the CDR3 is TGTGCCAGCAGCCCGAGGGGGGCCAAAAACATTCAGTACTTC.

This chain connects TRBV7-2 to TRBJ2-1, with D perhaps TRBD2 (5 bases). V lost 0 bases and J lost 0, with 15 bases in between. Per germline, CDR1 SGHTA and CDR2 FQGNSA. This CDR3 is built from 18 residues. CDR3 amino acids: CASSLAETRVFSYNEQFF. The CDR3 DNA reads TGTGCCAGCAGCTTAGCAGAGACGAGGGTTTTCTCCTACAATGAGCAGTTCTTC.

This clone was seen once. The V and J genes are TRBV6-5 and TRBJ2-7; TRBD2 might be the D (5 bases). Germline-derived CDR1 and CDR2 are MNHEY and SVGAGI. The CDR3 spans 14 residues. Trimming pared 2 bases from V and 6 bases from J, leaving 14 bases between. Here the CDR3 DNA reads TGTGCCAGCAGTTACGTCCTAGCTAGCTCCGAGCAGTACTTC. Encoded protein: CASSYVLASSEQYF.

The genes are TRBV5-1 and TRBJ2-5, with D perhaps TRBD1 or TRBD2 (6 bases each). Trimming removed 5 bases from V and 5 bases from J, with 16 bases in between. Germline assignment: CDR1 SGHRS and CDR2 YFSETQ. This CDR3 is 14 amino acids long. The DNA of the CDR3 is TGCGCCAGCAGGCCGCCAGGGGACTTTGAGACCCAGTACTTC. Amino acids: CASRPPGDFETQYF.

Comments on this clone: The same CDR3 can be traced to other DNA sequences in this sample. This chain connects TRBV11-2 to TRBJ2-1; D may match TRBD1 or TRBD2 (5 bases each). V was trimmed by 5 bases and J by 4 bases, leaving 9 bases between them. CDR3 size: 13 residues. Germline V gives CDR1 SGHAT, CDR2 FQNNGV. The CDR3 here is CASSLGRYNEQFF. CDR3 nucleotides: TGTGCCAGCAGCCTGGGACGGTACAATGAGCAGTTCTTC.

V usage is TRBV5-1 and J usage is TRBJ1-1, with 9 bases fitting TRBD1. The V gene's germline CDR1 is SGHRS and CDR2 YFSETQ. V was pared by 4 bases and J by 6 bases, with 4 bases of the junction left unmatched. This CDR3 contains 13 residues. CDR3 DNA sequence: TGCGCCAGCAGCGAGGACAGGGGTTCTGAAGCTTTCTTT. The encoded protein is CASSEDRGSEAFF.

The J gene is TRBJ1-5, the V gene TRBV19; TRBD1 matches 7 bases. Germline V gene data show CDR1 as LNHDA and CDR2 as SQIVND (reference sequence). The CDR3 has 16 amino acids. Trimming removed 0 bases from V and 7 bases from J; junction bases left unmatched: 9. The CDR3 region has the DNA TGTGCCAGTAGTATAGATCGGAACAGGGGTGGACAGCCCCAGCATTTT. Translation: CASSIDRNRGGQPQHF.

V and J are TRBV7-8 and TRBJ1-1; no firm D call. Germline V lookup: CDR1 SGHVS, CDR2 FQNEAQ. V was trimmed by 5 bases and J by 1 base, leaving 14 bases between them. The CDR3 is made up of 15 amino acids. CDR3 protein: CASSPPSGTNTEAFF. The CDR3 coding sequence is TGTGCCAGCAGCCCTCCCAGTGGCACGAACACTGAAGCTTTCTTT.

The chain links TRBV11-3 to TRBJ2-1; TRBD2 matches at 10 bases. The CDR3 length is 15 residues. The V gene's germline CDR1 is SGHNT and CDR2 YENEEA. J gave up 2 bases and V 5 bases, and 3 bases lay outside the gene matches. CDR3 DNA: TGTGCCAGCAGCCCCACTAGCGGGACCTACAATGAGCAGTTCTTC. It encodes CASSPTSGTYNEQFF.

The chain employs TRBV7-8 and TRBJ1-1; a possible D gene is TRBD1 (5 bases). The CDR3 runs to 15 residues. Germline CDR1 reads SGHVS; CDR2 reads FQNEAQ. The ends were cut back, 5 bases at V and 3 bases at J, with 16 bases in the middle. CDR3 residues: CASSIRTRGDTEAFF. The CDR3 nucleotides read TGTGCCAGCAGCATCCGAACTCGGGGGGACACTGAAGCTTTCTTT. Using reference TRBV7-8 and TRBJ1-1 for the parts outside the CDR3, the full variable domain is GAGVSQSPRYKVAKRGQDVALRCDPISGHVSLFWYQQALGQGPEFLTYFQNEAQLDKSGLPSDRFFAERPEGSVSTLKIQRTQQEDSAVYLCASSIRTRGDTEAFFGQGTRLTVV.

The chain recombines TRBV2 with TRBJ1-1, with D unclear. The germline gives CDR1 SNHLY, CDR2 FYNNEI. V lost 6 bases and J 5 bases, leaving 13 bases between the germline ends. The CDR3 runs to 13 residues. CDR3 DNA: TGTGCCAGCAGCGGGAGGATTGGGACTGAAGCTTTCTTT. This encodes CASSGRIGTEAFF.

In DNA, the CDR3 is TGTGCCAGCAGCTCGAAGACTAGCGAGGCTTTCGAGCAGTACTTC. This codes for CASSSKTSEAFEQYF. V is TRBV27 and J is TRBJ2-7, with 8 bases matching TRBD2. Germline assignment: CDR1 MNHEY and CDR2 SMNVEV (reference sequence). The CDR3 has 15 residues. V shed 6 bases, J shed 6 bases, and the junction held 13 bases outside the gene matches.

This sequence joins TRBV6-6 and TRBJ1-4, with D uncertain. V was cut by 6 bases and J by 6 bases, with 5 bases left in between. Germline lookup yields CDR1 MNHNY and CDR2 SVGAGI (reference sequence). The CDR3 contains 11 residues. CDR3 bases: TGTGCCAGCAGCCTCGATGAAAAACTGTTTTTT. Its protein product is CASSLDEKLFF.

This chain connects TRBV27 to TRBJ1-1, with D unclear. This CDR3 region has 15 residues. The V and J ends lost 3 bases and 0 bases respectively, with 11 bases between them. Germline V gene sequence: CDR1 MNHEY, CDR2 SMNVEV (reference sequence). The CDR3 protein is CASSFGQSLNTEAFF. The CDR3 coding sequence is TGTGCCAGCAGTTTCGGCCAGAGCTTGAACACTGAAGCTTTCTTT.

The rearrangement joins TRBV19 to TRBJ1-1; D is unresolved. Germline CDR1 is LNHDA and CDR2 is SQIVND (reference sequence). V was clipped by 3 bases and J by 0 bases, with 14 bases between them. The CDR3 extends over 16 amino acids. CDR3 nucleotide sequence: TGTGCCAGTAGTATCGCCCCGCTTAATATGAACACTGAAGCTTTCTTT. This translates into CASSIAPLNMNTEAFF. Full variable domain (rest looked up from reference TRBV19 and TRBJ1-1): DGGITQSPKYLFRKEGQNVTLSCEQNLNHDAMYWYRQDPGQGLRLIYYSQIVNDFQKGDIAEGYSVSREKKESFPLTVTSAQKNPTAFYLCASSIAPLNMNTEAFFGQGTRLTVV.

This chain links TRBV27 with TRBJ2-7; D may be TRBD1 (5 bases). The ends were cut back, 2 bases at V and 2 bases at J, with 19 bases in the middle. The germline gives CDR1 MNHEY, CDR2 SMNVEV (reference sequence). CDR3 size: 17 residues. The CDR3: CASSLRGGYQQPYEQYF. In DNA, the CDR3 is TGTGCCAGCAGTTTAAGGGGCGGCTACCAACAACCCTACGAGCAGTACTTC.

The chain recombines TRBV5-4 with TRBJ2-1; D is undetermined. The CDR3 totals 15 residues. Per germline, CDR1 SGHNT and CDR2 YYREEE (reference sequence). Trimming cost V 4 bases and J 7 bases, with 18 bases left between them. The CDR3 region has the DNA TGTGCCAGCAGCGCCGGAAACCCAACGTGGAATGAGCAGTTCTTC. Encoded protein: CASSAGNPTWNEQFF.

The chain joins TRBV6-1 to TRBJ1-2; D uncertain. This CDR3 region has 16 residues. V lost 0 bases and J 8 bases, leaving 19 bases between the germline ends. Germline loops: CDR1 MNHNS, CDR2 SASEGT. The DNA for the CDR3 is TGTGCCAGCAGTGAAGCAGTGGGTCTGGGGAACGGGGGCTACACCTTC. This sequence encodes CASSEAVGLGNGGYTF.

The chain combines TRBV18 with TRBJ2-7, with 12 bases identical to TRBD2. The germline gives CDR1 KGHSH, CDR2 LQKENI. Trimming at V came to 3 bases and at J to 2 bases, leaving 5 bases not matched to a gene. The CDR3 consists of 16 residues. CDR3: CASSPLLAGGTYEQYF. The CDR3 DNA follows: TGTGCCAGCTCACCTTTACTAGCGGGAGGTACCTACGAGCAGTACTTC.

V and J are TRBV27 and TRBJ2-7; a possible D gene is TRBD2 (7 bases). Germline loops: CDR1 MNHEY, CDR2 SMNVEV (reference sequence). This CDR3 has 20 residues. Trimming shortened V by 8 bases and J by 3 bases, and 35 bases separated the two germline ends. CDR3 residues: CASYTYSDGRTEGKGYEQYF. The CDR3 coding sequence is TGTGCCAGCTACACCTATAGTGACGGGAGGACAGAGGGGAAGGGCTACGAGCAGTACTTC.

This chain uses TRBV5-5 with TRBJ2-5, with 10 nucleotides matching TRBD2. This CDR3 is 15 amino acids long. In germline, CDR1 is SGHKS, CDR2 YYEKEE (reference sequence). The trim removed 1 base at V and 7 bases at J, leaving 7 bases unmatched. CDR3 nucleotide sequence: TGTGCCAGCAGCTTGCGGACTAGCGGTAGCGGGACCCAGTACTTC. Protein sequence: CASSLRTSGSGTQYF.

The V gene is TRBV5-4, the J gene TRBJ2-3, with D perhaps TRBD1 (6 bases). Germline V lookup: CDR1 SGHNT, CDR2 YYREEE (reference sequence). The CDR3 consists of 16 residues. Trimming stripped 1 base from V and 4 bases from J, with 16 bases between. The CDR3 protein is CASSLIPGALPDTQYF. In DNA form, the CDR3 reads TGTGCCAGCAGCTTGATCCCAGGGGCACTCCCAGATACGCAGTATTTT.

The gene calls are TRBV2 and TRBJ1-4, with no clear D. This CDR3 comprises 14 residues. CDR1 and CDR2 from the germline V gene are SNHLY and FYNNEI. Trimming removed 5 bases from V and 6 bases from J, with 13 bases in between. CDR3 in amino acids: CASSPGSGYEKLFF. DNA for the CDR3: TGTGCCAGCAGTCCCGGTAGCGGGTATGAAAAACTGTTTTTT.